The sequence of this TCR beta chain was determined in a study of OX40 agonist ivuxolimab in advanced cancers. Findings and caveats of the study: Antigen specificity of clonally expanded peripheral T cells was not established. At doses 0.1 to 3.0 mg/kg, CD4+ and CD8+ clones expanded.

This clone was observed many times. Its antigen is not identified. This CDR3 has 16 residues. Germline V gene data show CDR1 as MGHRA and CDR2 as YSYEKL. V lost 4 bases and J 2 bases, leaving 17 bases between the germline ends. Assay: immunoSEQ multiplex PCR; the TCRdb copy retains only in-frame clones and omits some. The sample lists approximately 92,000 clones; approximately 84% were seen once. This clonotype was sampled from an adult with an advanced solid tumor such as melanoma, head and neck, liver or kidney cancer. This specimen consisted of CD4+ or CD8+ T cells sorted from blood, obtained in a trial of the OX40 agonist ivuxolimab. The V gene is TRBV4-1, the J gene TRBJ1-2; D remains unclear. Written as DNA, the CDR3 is TGCGCCAGCAGCCGGGATTGGCAGGCTAGAAACTATGGCTACACCTTC. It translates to CASSRDWQARNYGYTF.